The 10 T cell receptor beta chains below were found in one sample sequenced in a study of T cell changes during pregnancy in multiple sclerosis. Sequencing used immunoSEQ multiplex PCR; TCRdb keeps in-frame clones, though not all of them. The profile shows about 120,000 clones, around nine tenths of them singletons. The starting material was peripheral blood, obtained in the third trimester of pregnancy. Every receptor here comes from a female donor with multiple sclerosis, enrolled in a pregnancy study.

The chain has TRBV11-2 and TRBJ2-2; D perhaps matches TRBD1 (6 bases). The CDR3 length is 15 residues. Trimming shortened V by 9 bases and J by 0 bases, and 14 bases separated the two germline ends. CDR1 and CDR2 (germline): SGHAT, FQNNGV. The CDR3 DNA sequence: TGTGCCAGTAGCAGACAGGCCTCGAACACCGGGGAGCTGTTTTTT. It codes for CASSRQASNTGELFF.

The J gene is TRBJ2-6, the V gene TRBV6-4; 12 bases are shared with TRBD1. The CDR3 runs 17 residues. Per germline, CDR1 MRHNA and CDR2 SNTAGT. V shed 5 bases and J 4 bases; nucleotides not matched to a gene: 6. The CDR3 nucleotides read TGTGCCAGCAGTTCGGGACAGGGGGCGCGGGGGGCCAACGTCCTGACTTTC. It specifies CASSSGQGARGANVLTF.

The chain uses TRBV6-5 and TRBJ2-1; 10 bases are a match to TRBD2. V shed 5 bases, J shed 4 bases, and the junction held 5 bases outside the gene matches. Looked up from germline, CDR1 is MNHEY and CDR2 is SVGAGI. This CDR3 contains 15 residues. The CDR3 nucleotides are TGTGCCAGCAGTCCGAGCGGGGGGGAGTACAATGAGCAGTTCTTC. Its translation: CASSPSGGEYNEQFF.

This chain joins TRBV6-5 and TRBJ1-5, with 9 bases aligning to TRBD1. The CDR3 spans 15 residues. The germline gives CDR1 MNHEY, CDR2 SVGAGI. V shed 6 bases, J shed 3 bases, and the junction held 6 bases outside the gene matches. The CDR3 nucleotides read TGTGCCAGCAGGCCGACAGGGGGGAACAATCAGCCCCAGCATTTT. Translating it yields CASRPTGGNNQPQHF.

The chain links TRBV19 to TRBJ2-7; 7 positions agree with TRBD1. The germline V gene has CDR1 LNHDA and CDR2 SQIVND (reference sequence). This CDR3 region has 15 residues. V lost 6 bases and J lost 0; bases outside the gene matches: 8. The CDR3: CASRRRDRNSYEQYF. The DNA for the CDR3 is TGTGCCAGTAGACGCCGGGACAGAAACTCCTACGAGCAGTACTTC.

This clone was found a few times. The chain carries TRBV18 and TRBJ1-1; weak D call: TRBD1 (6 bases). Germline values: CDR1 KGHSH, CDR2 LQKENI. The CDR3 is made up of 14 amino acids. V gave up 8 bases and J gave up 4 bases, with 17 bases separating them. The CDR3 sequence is CASEDSSGSTEAFF. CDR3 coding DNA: TGTGCCAGCGAGGACAGTTCAGGGAGCACTGAAGCTTTCTTT.

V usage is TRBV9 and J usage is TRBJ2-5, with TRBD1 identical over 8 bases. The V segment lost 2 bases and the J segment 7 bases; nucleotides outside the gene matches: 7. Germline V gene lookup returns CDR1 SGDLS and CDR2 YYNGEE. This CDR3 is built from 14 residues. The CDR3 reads CASSVSGGRGTQYF. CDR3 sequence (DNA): TGTGCCAGCAGCGTCTCAGGGGGCCGGGGGACCCAGTACTTC.

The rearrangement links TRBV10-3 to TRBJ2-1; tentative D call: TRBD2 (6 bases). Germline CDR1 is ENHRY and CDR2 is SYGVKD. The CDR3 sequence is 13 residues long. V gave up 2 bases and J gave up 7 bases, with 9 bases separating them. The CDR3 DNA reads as TGTGCCATCAGTGAGGGGCTAGCGAATGAGCAGTTCTTC. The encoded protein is CAISEGLANEQFF.

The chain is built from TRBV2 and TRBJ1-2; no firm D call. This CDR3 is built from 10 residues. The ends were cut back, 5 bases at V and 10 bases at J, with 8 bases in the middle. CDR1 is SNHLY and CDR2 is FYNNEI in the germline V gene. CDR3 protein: CASSPSPYTF. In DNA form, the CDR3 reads TGTGCCAGCAGTCCGAGCCCCTACACCTTC. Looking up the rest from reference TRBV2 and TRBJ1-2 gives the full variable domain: EPEVTQTPSHQVTQMGQEVILRCVPISNHLYFYWYRQILGQKVEFLVSFYNNEISEKSEIFDDQFSVERPDGSNFTLKIRSTKLEDSAMYFCASSPSPYTFGSGTRLTVV.

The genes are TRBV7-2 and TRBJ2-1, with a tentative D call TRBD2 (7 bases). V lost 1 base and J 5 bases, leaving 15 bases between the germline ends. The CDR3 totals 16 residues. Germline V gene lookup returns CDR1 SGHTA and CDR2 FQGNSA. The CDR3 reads CASSLVARGPNNEQFF. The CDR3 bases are TGTGCCAGCAGCTTAGTGGCGCGGGGGCCAAACAATGAGCAGTTCTTC.